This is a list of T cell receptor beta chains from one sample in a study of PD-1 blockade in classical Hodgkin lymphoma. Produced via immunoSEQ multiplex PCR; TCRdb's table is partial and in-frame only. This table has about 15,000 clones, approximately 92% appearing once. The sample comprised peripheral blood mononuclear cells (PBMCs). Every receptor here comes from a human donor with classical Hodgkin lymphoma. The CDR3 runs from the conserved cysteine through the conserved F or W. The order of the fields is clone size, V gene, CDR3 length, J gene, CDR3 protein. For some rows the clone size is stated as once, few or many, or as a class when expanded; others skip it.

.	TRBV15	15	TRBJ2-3	CATRPGGRDTDTQYF
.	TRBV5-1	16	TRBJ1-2	CASSFGPTETNYGYTF
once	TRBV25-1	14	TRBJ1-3	CASSESGSGNTIYF
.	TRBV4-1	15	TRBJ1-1	CASSRPRDRDTEAFF
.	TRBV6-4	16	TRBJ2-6	CASSDGAASGANVLTF
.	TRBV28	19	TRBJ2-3	CASSPTIGLAGGRTDTQYF
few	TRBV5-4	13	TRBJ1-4	CASSLYRGEKLFF
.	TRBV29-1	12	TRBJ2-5	CSVGRRGETQYF
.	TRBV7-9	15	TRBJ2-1	CASSSVGGGTRSQFF
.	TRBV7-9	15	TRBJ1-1	CASSLGQGMRTEAFF
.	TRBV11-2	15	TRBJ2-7	CASSSLAGEFNEQYF
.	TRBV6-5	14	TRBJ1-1	CASSYLGVSTEAFF
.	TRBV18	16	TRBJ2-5	CASSRATGSTFETQYF
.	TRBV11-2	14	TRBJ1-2	CASSLVGGNYGYTF
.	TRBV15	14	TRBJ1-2	CATSRGDLGNGYTF
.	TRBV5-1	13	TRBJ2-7	CASSLARTYEQYF
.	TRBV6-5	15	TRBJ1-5	CASSYSEGSNQPQHF
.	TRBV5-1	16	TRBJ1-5	CASSPTGPGFNQPQHF
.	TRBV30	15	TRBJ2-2	CAWSPLGGDAGELFF
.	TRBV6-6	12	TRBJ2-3	CASSGRTDTQYF
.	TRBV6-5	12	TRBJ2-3	CASSPEGDTQYF
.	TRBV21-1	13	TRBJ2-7	CASRSRDSYEQYF
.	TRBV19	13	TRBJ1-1	CASRSDLNTEAFF
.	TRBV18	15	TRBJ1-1	CASSDTAGFNTEAFF
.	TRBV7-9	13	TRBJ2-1	CASSGWGIRRPFF
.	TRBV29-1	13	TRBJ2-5	CSVAPTTQETQYF
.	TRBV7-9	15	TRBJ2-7	CASSYEGDGLYEQYF
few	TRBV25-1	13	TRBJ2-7	CASRGGRTYEQYF
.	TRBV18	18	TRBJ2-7	CASSPPGLAGGPRDEQYF
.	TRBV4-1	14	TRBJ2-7	CASSRIVQIGEQYF
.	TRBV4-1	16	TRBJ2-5	CASSHIGEGGEETQYF
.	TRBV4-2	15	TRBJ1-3	CASSQDNHSGNTIYF
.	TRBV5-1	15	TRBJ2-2	CASSLQGSDTGELFF
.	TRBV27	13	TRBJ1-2	CASSLGGGYGYTF
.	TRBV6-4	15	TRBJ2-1	CASSQGNADYNEQFF
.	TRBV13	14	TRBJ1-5	CASSLDRSNQPQHF
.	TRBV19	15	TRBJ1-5	CASSMGGRSNQPQHF
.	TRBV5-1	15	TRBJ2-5	CASSLVGTTKETQYF
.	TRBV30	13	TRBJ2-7	CAWRRAASYEQYF
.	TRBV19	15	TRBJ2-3	CASSIGQSATDTQYF
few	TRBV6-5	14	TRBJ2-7	CASSRARESYEQYF
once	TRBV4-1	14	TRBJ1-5	CASSQDGGGQPQHF
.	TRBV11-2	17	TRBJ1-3	CASRIIRGQGTGNTIYF
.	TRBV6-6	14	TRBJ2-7	CASSLQGGSDEQYF
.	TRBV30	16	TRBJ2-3	CAWSVEGGSSKDTQYF
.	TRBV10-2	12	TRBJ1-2	CASREVNYGYTF
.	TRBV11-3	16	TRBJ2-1	CASSLGGGGSYNEQFF
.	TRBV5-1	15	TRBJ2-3	CASSPGLAGDYTQYF
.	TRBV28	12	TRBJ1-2	CASAQGAYGYTF
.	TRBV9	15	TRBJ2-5	CASSVGLAYQETQYF
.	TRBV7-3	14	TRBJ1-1	CASSRTGPNPQAFF
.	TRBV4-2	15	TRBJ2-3	CASSLGDREGDTQYF
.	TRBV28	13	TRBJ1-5	CAANRDRNQPQHF